The 24 T cell receptor beta chains given below trace back to one sample, sequenced in a study of Tregs in tolerant kidney transplant recipients. Profiled with immunoSEQ multiplex PCR; TCRdb holds only in-frame clones, not every one. Of tens of thousands of clones in the sample, 70% to 90% were seen once. Mixed chimerism was transient after nonmyeloablative marrow transplants from related graft donors. Specimen: CD4+ T cells from blood (PBMCs), collected 6 months after the transplant. The receptors come from a human patient who received a combined kidney and bone marrow transplant. The graft donor may account for some of the T cells.

This clone was picked up a small number of times. This sequence joins TRBV6-1 and TRBJ2-7; D may be TRBD2 (6 bases). This CDR3 spans 13 amino acids. The V gene lost 11 bases and the J gene lost 0 bases, with 14 bases spanning the gap. The germline gives CDR1 MNHNS, CDR2 SASEGT. CDR3 sequence (DNA): TGTGCCGCGGGGATTCTGACCTCCTACGAGCAGTACTTC. Amino acids: CAAGILTSYEQYF.

Here the CDR3 DNA reads TGTGCCAGCAGCTTAGTCCCACTAGCGTCGATGGATGAGCAGTTCTTC. It codes for CASSLVPLASMDEQFF. The chain links TRBV7-9 to TRBJ2-1; 7 bases match TRBD2. Looked up from germline, CDR1 is SEHNR and CDR2 is FQNEAQ (reference sequence). This CDR3 is 16 amino acids long. The V gene end was trimmed by 1 base and the J gene end by 8 bases; junction bases not matched to a gene: 11.

This chain connects TRBV9 to TRBJ2-5; a weak D match, TRBD1 (6 bases). Between the trimmed V and J ends, which lost 0 bases and 0 bases, there was a span of 6 bases. CDR3 length: 14 amino acids. CDR1 and CDR2 (germline): SGDLS, YYNGEE. The CDR3 DNA sequence: TGTGCCAGCAGCGTAGGGGACAACCAAGAGACCCAGTACTTC. Protein product: CASSVGDNQETQYF. Together with reference TRBV9 and TRBJ2-5, the CDR3 gives the full variable domain: DSGVTQTPKHLITATGQRVTLRCSPRSGDLSVYWYQQSLDQGLQFLIQYYNGEERAKGNILERFSAQQFPDLHSELNLSSLELGDSALYFCASSVGDNQETQYFGPGTRLLVL.

The chain combines TRBV15 with TRBJ2-2, with a tentative D call TRBD2 (6 bases). V shed 3 bases and J shed 7 bases, with 21 bases lying between them. The V gene's germline CDR1 is LNHNV and CDR2 YYDKDF (reference sequence). The CDR3 loop spans 17 amino acids. The CDR3 nucleotides read TGTGCCACCAGCAGTGGTGGGGGGAGGTCGGTGGGCGGGGAGCTGTTTTTT. Encoded protein: CATSSGGGRSVGGELFF. The full variable domain, completed using reference TRBV15 and TRBJ2-2, is DAMVIQNPRYQVTQFGKPVTLSCSQTLNHNVMYWYQQKSSQAPKLLFHYYDKDFNNEADTPDNFQSRRPNTSFCFLDIRSPGLGDTAMYLCATSSGGGRSVGGELFFGEGSRLTVL.

The genes are TRBV5-5 and TRBJ1-5, with a weak D call TRBD1 (5 bases). CDR3 length equals 15 residues. CDR1 SGHKS and CDR2 YYEKEE come from the germline V gene (reference sequence). Trimming stripped 4 bases from V and 7 bases from J, with 18 bases between. The CDR3 nucleotides read TGTGCCAGCAGCCCGGGACGGGGGAGCGGGCAGCCCCAGCATTTT. This encodes CASSPGRGSGQPQHF.

The chain links TRBV19 to TRBJ1-2; D might be TRBD1 (6 bases). The CDR3 sequence is 17 residues long. The germline gives CDR1 LNHDA, CDR2 SQIVND (reference sequence). The V gene lost 3 bases and the J gene lost 4 bases, with 21 bases spanning the gap. The CDR3 spells CASSIGPKRGASYGYTF. In nucleotides, the CDR3 is TGTGCCAGTAGTATCGGGCCTAAGCGGGGGGCCTCCTATGGCTACACCTTC.

This clone was detected only a few times. This sequence joins TRBV25-1 and TRBJ2-7; D gene uncertain. The germline gives CDR1 MGHDK, CDR2 SYGVNS. V dropped 4 bases and J dropped 5 bases, with 12 bases sitting between them. CDR3 length: 13 residues. CDR3: CASSGPVPDEQYF. For the CDR3, the DNA is TGTGCCAGCAGTGGCCCGGTACCCGACGAGCAGTACTTC.

This chain links TRBV4-1 with TRBJ2-5; 9 bases fit TRBD2. Trimming cost V 1 base and J 11 bases; bases outside gene matches: 11. In germline, CDR1 is MGHRA, CDR2 YSYEKL. This CDR3 comprises 15 residues. Written as DNA, the CDR3 is TGCGCCAGCAGCCAAGGGCTAGCGGGGTCTTGGGAGCAGTACTTC. It specifies CASSQGLAGSWEQYF.

The chain recombines TRBV30 with TRBJ2-7; TRBD1 is a possible D gene (6 bases). Germline assignment: CDR1 GTSNPN and CDR2 SVGIG (reference sequence). The CDR3 runs to 12 residues. Trimming took 0 bases from V and 7 from J, leaving 10 bases between them. CDR3: CAWSVPQGEQYF. The CDR3 DNA follows: TGTGCCTGGAGTGTACCTCAGGGGGAGCAGTACTTC.

Points on this clone: The sample has other DNA sequences that encode this CDR3 too. This chain connects TRBV5-1 to TRBJ2-7, with TRBD2 matching 11 bases. With V trimmed by 5 bases and J by 1 base, 8 bases remained unmatched. The CDR3 runs 16 residues. Germline V gene data show CDR1 as SGHRS and CDR2 as YFSETQ. CDR3 coding DNA: TGCGCCAGCAGTTTGACGCCTAGCGGGGGGTCCTACGAGCAGTACTTC. Encoded protein: CASSLTPSGGSYEQYF.

CDR3 region: CASSVRRLGTQYF. The CDR3 nucleotides read TGTGCCAGCAGCGTCCGCAGGTTGGGTACGCAGTATTTT. The chain is built from TRBV9 and TRBJ2-3; no firm D call. The CDR3 is 13 residues long. The V end was cut by 2 bases, the J end by 8 bases, with 12 bases between. Germline V gene sequence: CDR1 SGDLS, CDR2 YYNGEE.

This chain links TRBV4-1 with TRBJ1-5; no definite D call. Trimming left V 0 bases short and J 2 bases short, with 11 bases between. Germline CDR1 reads MGHRA; CDR2 reads YSYEKL. The length of the CDR3 is 16 residues. The CDR3 region has the DNA TGCGCCAGCAGCCAAGATGGAGGGTTCGGCAATCAGCCCCAGCATTTT. The encoded protein is CASSQDGGFGNQPQHF.

The chain carries TRBV7-2 and TRBJ1-2; 7 bases match TRBD1. The CDR3 consists of 12 residues. Germline V gene data show CDR1 as SGHTA and CDR2 as FQGNSA. V shed 5 bases and J 8 bases; nucleotides not matched to a gene: 5. CDR3 sequence: CASSRDRVGYTF. CDR3 sequence (DNA): TGTGCCAGCAGCCGCGACAGGGTAGGCTACACCTTC.

This sequence joins TRBV11-2 and TRBJ2-7, with 11 bases aligning to TRBD2. From germline, CDR1 is SGHAT and CDR2 FQNNGV. The CDR3 has 15 residues. V was pared by 3 bases and J by 3 bases, with 4 bases of the junction left unmatched. CDR3 sequence: CASSFRLAGIYEQYF. The CDR3 nucleotides are TGTGCCAGCAGCTTCCGACTAGCGGGGATCTACGAGCAGTACTTC.

The chain has TRBV29-1 and TRBJ1-2; the D is unclear. The CDR3 runs to 11 residues. Germline V gives CDR1 SQVTM, CDR2 ANQGSEA. V lost 0 bases and J lost 5, with 4 bases in between. CDR3: CSVEEAYGYTF. The CDR3 DNA sequence: TGCAGCGTTGAAGAGGCTTATGGCTACACCTTC. Together with reference TRBV29-1 and TRBJ1-2, the CDR3 gives the full variable domain: SAVISQKPSRDICQRGTSLTIQCQVDSQVTMMFWYRQQPGQSLTLIATANQGSEATYESGFVIDKFPISRPNLTFSTLTVSNMSPEDSSIYLCSVEEAYGYTFGSGTRLTVV.

The genes are TRBV30 and TRBJ2-3; TRBD2 aligns across 7 bases. CDR1 GTSNPN and CDR2 SVGIG come from the germline V gene (reference sequence). The CDR3 is 15 residues long. The V and J ends lost 3 bases and 8 bases, in that order; junction bases with no gene match: 14. The CDR3 nucleotides read TGTGCCTGGAGGGACTGGGGGGGAGTAAAGGGTACGCAGTATTTT. It encodes CAWRDWGGVKGTQYF.

The CDR3 DNA sequence: TGTGCCAGCAGCTTCCCGGGACAGGGAAGTCGCTACACCTTC. Protein sequence: CASSFPGQGSRYTF. This chain links TRBV7-2 with TRBJ1-2; 9 nucleotides line up with TRBD1. V shed 3 bases and J 9 bases; nucleotides not matched to a gene: 8. Germline V gene lookup returns CDR1 SGHTA and CDR2 FQGNSA. CDR3 size: 14 residues. Filled out from reference TRBV7-2 and TRBJ1-2, the complete variable domain reads GAGVSQSPSNKVTEKGKDVELRCDPISGHTALYWYRQSLGQGLEFLIYFQGNSAPDKSGLPSDRFSAERTGGSVSTLTIQRTQQEDSAVYLCASSFPGQGSRYTFGSGTRLTVV.

The rearrangement joins TRBV27 to TRBJ2-7; tentatively, D is TRBD2 (6 bases). Trimming pared 3 bases from V and 7 bases from J, leaving 19 bases between. Germline V gene lookup returns CDR1 MNHEY and CDR2 SMNVEV (reference sequence). This CDR3 is built from 15 residues. CDR3 sequence (DNA): TGTGCCAGCAGTTTGGGGGGTAGGACACCAGGGGAGCAGTACTTC. Protein product: CASSLGGRTPGEQYF.

This rearrangement joins TRBV23-1 to TRBJ2-7; TRBD2 matches 9 bases. TRBV23-1 is an ORF, with its function uncertain. The CDR3 contains 14 residues. The J segment lost 3 bases and the V segment lost 5 bases, leaving 5 bases of the junction unmatched. CDR3 residues: CASSFGTSRYEQYF. Here the CDR3 DNA reads TGCGCCAGCAGTTTCGGGACTAGCCGCTACGAGCAGTACTTC.

The chain is built from TRBV29-1 and TRBJ2-2; D is unclear. Germline assignment: CDR1 SQVTM and CDR2 ANQGSEA. Trimming shortened V by 3 bases and J by 4 bases, and 15 bases separated the two germline ends. CDR3 length: 15 residues. In DNA, the CDR3 is TGCAGCGTTGAGAGTAATCGAGTTGCCACCGGGGAGCTGTTTTTT. This codes for CSVESNRVATGELFF.

The V gene is TRBV7-9, the J gene TRBJ2-7; TRBD2 aligns across 7 bases. This CDR3 contains 15 residues. The germline gives CDR1 SEHNR, CDR2 FQNEAQ (reference sequence). With 5 bases clipped from V and 2 bases from J, the junction kept 9 bases outside the gene matches. DNA for the CDR3: TGTGCCAGCAGCCAGAGCGGGGCAGGCCCCTACGAGCAGTACTTC. This translates into CASSQSGAGPYEQYF.

The chain carries TRBV28 and TRBJ2-1; TRBD2 agrees at 10 bases. Unmatched junction bases numbered 7, after V lost 4 bases and J lost 7 bases. Germline CDR1 MDHEN, CDR2 SYDVKM. CDR3 length: 15 amino acids. The CDR3 DNA sequence: TGTGCCAGCAGTTGGGGGACTAGCGCGGGTAATGAGCAGTTCTTC. The encoded protein is CASSWGTSAGNEQFF.

The V and J genes are TRBV7-2 and TRBJ2-7, with 12 nucleotides matching TRBD2. The V gene's germline CDR1 is SGHTA and CDR2 FQGNSA. The CDR3 contains 15 residues. Losses at the gene ends were 4 bases for V and 3 bases for J; bases not matched to a gene: 4. DNA for the CDR3: TGTGCCAGCAGCTCCGGACTAGCGGGGTACTACGAGCAGTACTTC. This codes for CASSSGLAGYYEQYF.

The chain has TRBV7-9 and TRBJ2-3; D may be TRBD2 (7 bases). The V end lost 0 bases, the J end lost 4 bases, and 14 bases lay between the germline ends. The CDR3 loop spans 16 amino acids. Per germline, CDR1 SEHNR and CDR2 FQNEAQ (reference sequence). CDR3 sequence reads: CASSLAAGGLSDTQYF. The DNA of the CDR3 is TGTGCCAGCAGCTTAGCTGCCGGGGGGCTCTCAGATACGCAGTATTTT.